This record covers a single TCR beta chain. Antigen: not known. The sample originates from a study of human T cells and chemical hapten exposure. Whole-study results and caveats: Positive correlation was observed between PT1 expanded TCR counts and patch test score.

Time point reported: patch test 2, 6 weeks after DPC sensitization. Noted treatment: therapeutic diphenylcyclopropenone sensitization with weekly scalp DPC. Original data processing: From approximately 20,000 to 700,000 TCRs were found per sample, with a median of about 96,000. TCRdb ran MiXCR on the RACE reads and lists one entry per CDR3 protein. TCRdb's processing, not the authors', yielded these V and J calls. The sample holds a few hundred thousand distinct CDR3 sequences; 6% to 7% are singletons and the top ten take about 5.4%. Material: whole blood, obtained in connection with sensitization to the hapten diphenylcyclopropenone (DPC). The receptor was isolated from a woman younger than 35 with alopecia areata. Some clones in this sample may be carry-over from other donors' samples.

The CDR3: CASSLARTTNYGYTF. The DNA for the CDR3 is TGTGCCAGCAGCTTAGCGCGGACAACTAACTATGGCTACACCTTC. The V and J genes are TRBV7-9 and TRBJ1-2; maybe TRBD1 (5 bases). Trimming removed 0 bases at V and 0 bases at J, with 8 bases between. CDR1 is SEHNR and CDR2 is FQNEAQ in the germline V gene (reference sequence). The CDR3 totals 15 residues. Together with reference TRBV7-9 and TRBJ1-2, the CDR3 gives the full variable domain: DTGVSQNPRHKITKRGQNVTFRCDPISEHNRLYWYRQTLGQGPEFLTYFQNEAQLEKSRLLSDRFSAERPKGSFSTLEIQRTEQGDSAMYLCASSLARTTNYGYTFGSGTRLTVV.